These 3 T cell receptor beta chains originate from one sample sequenced in a study of T cells in Graves' hyperthyroidism and ophthalmopathy. RNA transcripts gave rise to amplified TCR beta CDR3 regions. HTBI primers were employed in a first-round RT-PCR of the TCR CDR3. Using its own MiXCR run on the multiplex PCR reads, TCRdb lists one record per CDR3 protein. The table lists about 600,000 distinct CDR3 sequences, more than 15% of them singletons. Material for sequencing was blood. These TCRs come from a woman aged 35 to 49 with Graves' ophthalmopathy.

This clonotype was found many times. An end of the junction differs from the germline gene, which may be a read error. The rearrangement links TRBV11-3 to TRBJ2-7; perhaps D is TRBD1 or TRBD2 (6 bases each). The CDR3 loop spans 14 amino acids. Germline CDR1 SGHNT, CDR2 YENEEA. CDR3 DNA sequence: TGTGCCAGCAGTCCCGGGGGCAGGTCCTACGAACAGTACTTC. Protein: CASSPGGRSYEQYF.

This clonotype has only a few counts. CDR3 coding DNA: TGTGCCAGCAGTGAACACCCAATGGGACTAGCGGGAGTGCAAGATACGCAGTATTTT. The encoded protein is CASSEHPMGLAGVQDTQYF. V usage is TRBV25-1 and J usage is TRBJ2-3, with TRBD2 matching 14 bases. The CDR3 runs to 19 residues. Unmatched junction bases numbered 12, after V lost 2 bases and J lost 5 bases. Looked up from germline, CDR1 is MGHDK and CDR2 is SYGVNS.

This clonotype was seen a few times. V is TRBV20-1 and J is TRBJ2-1; D might be TRBD2 (6 bases). Trimming stripped 4 bases from V and 6 bases from J, with 7 bases between. Germline CDR1 is DFQATT and CDR2 is SNEGSKA (reference sequence). The CDR3 runs 11 residues. CDR3 protein: CSAKGGNEQFF. In DNA form, the CDR3 reads TGCAGTGCTAAGGGAGGCAATGAGCAGTTCTTC.